The 20 T cell receptor beta chains in this list originate from one sample, sequenced in a study of blood T cells in healthy people across ages. It was with a sample-barcoded 5' primer and a J-beta primer mix that a second PCR of roughly 7 to 12 cycles was run. TCRdb itself ran the 5' RACE reads through MiXCR, one entry per CDR3 protein. The repertoire holds about 750,000 distinct CDR3 sequences, with about 53% as singletons. The sample comprised blood. The source is a man at least 80 years old in good health.

This clonotype was found once. The chain links TRBV7-3 to TRBJ2-1; 8 nucleotides line up with TRBD2. V shed 5 bases, J shed 4 bases, and the junction held 10 bases outside the gene matches. Germline CDR1 and CDR2: SGHTA and FQGTGA. The CDR3 is 16 residues long. The CDR3 bases are TGTGCCAGCAGCCCAAACGGGAGGGCCGCTTACAATGAGCAGTTCTTC. Protein: CASSPNGRAAYNEQFF.

The chain recombines TRBV2 with TRBJ2-7; D is possibly TRBD1 (5 bases). The CDR3 has 12 amino acids. Germline V gene data show CDR1 as SNHLY and CDR2 as FYNNEI. Deletions cut 6 bases from V and 3 bases from J, with 9 bases between. The CDR3 reads CASRGRVYEQYF. The DNA for the CDR3 is TGTGCCAGCAGGGGCAGGGTCTACGAGCAGTACTTC.

This clonotype occurred a few times. V usage is TRBV7-2 and J usage is TRBJ2-1; 12 bases are a match to TRBD2. The germline V gene encodes CDR1 SGHTA and CDR2 FQGNSA. This CDR3 has 17 residues. J was trimmed by 8 bases and V by 1 base; bases with no gene match: 9. CDR3 region: CASSLDLLAGGPDEQFF. CDR3 DNA sequence: TGTGCCAGCAGCTTAGATCTGCTAGCGGGAGGGCCCGATGAGCAGTTCTTC. The whole variable domain, filled in from reference TRBV7-2 and TRBJ2-1, reads GAGVSQSPSNKVTEKGKDVELRCDPISGHTALYWYRQSLGQGLEFLIYFQGNSAPDKSGLPSDRFSAERTGGSVSTLTIQRTQQEDSAVYLCASSLDLLAGGPDEQFFGPGTRLTVL.

The chain couples TRBV30 to TRBJ1-4, with 7 bases identical to TRBD1. The CDR3 length is 17 residues. The germline CDR1 and CDR2 sequences are GTSNPN and SVGIG (reference sequence). V was clipped by 0 bases and J by 8 bases; unmatched bases: 15. For the CDR3, the DNA is TGTGCCTGGAGTGTACGAGTGGGAACAGGGGTGGCCGAAAAACTGTTTTTT. Protein product: CAWSVRVGTGVAEKLFF.

This rearrangement joins TRBV11-2 to TRBJ2-6; perhaps TRBD2 as D (5 bases). Per the germline V gene, CDR1 is SGHAT and CDR2 is FQNNGV. V was shortened by 8 bases and J by 4 bases, with 9 bases between the two germline ends. The CDR3 extends over 13 amino acids. The CDR3 nucleotides read TGTGCCAGCTCTAGGGAGGGGGCCAACGTCCTGACTTTC. Amino acid sequence: CASSREGANVLTF.

This clonotype was detected a few times. The chain combines TRBV10-3 with TRBJ2-5; D tentatively reads TRBD1 or TRBD2 (5 bases each). Germline V gene data show CDR1 as ENHRY and CDR2 as SYGVKD. V shed 10 bases and J shed 1 base, with 13 bases lying between them. The CDR3 has 13 residues. CDR3 residues: CASSRDVQETQYF. Here the CDR3 DNA reads TGTGCCAGCAGCCGGGACGTCCAAGAGACCCAGTACTTC.

The chain uses TRBV11-2 and TRBJ2-4; D gene unclear. The CDR3 extends over 15 amino acids. Germline lookup yields CDR1 SGHAT and CDR2 FQNNGV. V gave up 1 base and J gave up 13 bases, with 20 bases separating them. The CDR3 sequence: CASSLGGGGTYGQYF. CDR3 nucleotide sequence: TGTGCCAGCAGCTTAGGGGGTGGTGGTACCTACGGGCAGTACTTC.

This chain connects TRBV20-1 to TRBJ2-5, with D maybe TRBD1 (6 bases). The CDR3 length is 13 residues. From germline, CDR1 is DFQATT and CDR2 SNEGSKA (reference sequence). With 1 base removed from V and 13 bases from J, the gap between germline ends came to 19 bases. The CDR3 reads CSARGRQASGWYF. The CDR3 bases are TGCAGTGCTAGAGGTCGACAGGCCTCAGGGTGGTACTTC.

This clonotype was observed a handful of times. The chain uses TRBV3-1 and TRBJ2-1, with TRBD2 matching over 7 bases. Germline V gives CDR1 LGHDT, CDR2 YNNKEL (reference sequence). Germline trimming cut 1 base from V and 4 bases from J; bases unmatched to any gene: 7. The CDR3 consists of 16 residues. The CDR3 is CASSQVGRESYNEQFF. In DNA, the CDR3 is TGTGCCAGCAGCCAAGTTGGGCGGGAGTCTTACAATGAGCAGTTCTTC.

This clonotype was recorded a few times. The gene calls are TRBV14 and TRBJ1-4; D is perhaps TRBD1 (6 bases). Trimming took 4 bases from V and 7 from J, leaving 13 bases between them. CDR3 length equals 14 residues. Germline CDR1 reads SGHDN; CDR2 reads FVKESK. The CDR3 DNA sequence: TGTGCCAGCAGCCCCCAGACAGGCCGTGAAAAACTGTTTTTT. Amino acids: CASSPQTGREKLFF. Based on the CDR3 plus reference TRBV14 and TRBJ1-4, the full variable domain is EAGVTQFPSHSVIEKGQTVTLRCDPISGHDNLYWYRRVMGKEIKFLLHFVKESKQDESGMPNNRFLAERTGGTYSTLKVQPAELEDSGVYFCASSPQTGREKLFFGSGTQLSVL.

This chain links TRBV20-1 with TRBJ2-7; TRBD2 might be the D (6 bases). From germline, CDR1 is DFQATT and CDR2 SNEGSKA (reference sequence). CDR3 size: 14 residues. V was clipped by 6 bases and J by 3 bases, with 18 bases between them. The CDR3 sequence: CSATSGRTYYEQYF. The CDR3 region has the DNA TGCAGTGCCACCTCCGGGAGAACTTACTACGAGCAGTACTTC.

Concerning this clonotype itself: At one end the junction does not follow the germline gene, possibly because of a read error. J is TRBJ2-1 and V is TRBV24-1, with 11 bases that match TRBD2. The germline V gene has CDR1 KGHDR and CDR2 SFDVKD. The CDR3 is 15 residues long. In nucleotides, the CDR3 is TGTGCCACCAATACTAGCGGGAGAGGTTACAATGGGCAGTTCTTC. Its translation: CATNTSGRGYNGQFF.

The genes are TRBV28 and TRBJ2-3; 7 nucleotides align to TRBD1. This CDR3 spans 13 amino acids. Germline V gives CDR1 MDHEN, CDR2 SYDVKM. The trim removed 7 bases at V and 5 bases at J, leaving 6 bases unmatched. In DNA, the CDR3 is TGTGCCAGCAAAGGACAGGCGGTAGATACGCAGTATTTT. It is translated as CASKGQAVDTQYF. The full variable domain, in which reference TRBV28 and TRBJ2-3 provide the parts outside the CDR3, is DVKVTQSSRYLVKRTGEKVFLECVQDMDHENMFWYRQDPGLGLRLIYFSYDVKMKEKGDIPEGYSVSREKKERFSLILESASTNQTSMYLCASKGQAVDTQYFGPGTRLTVL.

The chain recombines TRBV10-3 with TRBJ2-6; no clear D. Germline values: CDR1 ENHRY, CDR2 SYGVKD. The CDR3 length is 14 residues. V gave up 5 bases and J gave up 2 bases, with 7 bases separating them. The CDR3 region is CAISLKTGANVLTF. DNA for the CDR3: TGTGCCATCAGTCTAAAAACTGGGGCCAACGTCCTGACTTTC.

J is TRBJ2-1 and V is TRBV9, with 7 bases lining up with TRBD2. This CDR3 region has 15 residues. Losses at the gene ends were 0 bases for V and 8 bases for J; bases not matched to a gene: 8. CDR1 and CDR2 from the germline V gene are SGDLS and YYNGEE. CDR3 in DNA: TGTGCCAGCAGCGTAGGGGCGGGAGCGGTACATGAGCAGTTCTTC. It yields the protein CASSVGAGAVHEQFF.

The V gene is TRBV2, the J gene TRBJ2-3, with D perhaps assigned TRBD1 or TRBD2 (5 bases each). The length of the CDR3 is 13 residues. CDR1 SNHLY and CDR2 FYNNEI come from the germline V gene. Trimming took 2 bases from V and 5 from J, leaving 8 bases between them. The CDR3 is CASSEQGVDTQYF. DNA of the CDR3: TGTGCCAGCAGTGAACAGGGAGTAGATACGCAGTATTTT.

The chain joins TRBV6-5 to TRBJ2-1; D is undetermined. The CDR3 extends over 13 amino acids. V lost 8 bases and J 6 bases, leaving 14 bases between the germline ends. CDR1 and CDR2 from the germline V gene are MNHEY and SVGAGI. In DNA form, the CDR3 reads TGTGCCAGCCGACGGACCGGACCCAATGAGCAGTTCTTC. Translating it yields CASRRTGPNEQFF.

The chain carries TRBV18 and TRBJ2-5, with TRBD2 identical over 8 bases. V gave up 3 bases and J gave up 5 bases; unmatched junction bases: 8. The CDR3 runs to 15 residues. Germline assignment: CDR1 KGHSH and CDR2 LQKENI. The CDR3 DNA is TGTGCCAGCTCACCCACGGGACTAGGTGTGGAGACCCAGTACTTC. Amino acids: CASSPTGLGVETQYF. Full variable domain (outside the CDR3, taken from reference TRBV18 and TRBJ2-5): NAGVMQNPRHLVRRRGQEARLRCSPMKGHSHVYWYRQLPEEGLKFMVYLQKENIIDESGMPKERFSAEFPKEGPSILRIQQVVRGDSAAYFCASSPTGLGVETQYFGPGTRLLVL.

This clonotype was seen more than once but under ten times. The chain links TRBV11-2 to TRBJ2-1, with 7 bases fitting TRBD2. J was trimmed by 1 base and V by 2 bases; bases with no gene match: 11. This CDR3 has 18 amino acids. The germline V gene has CDR1 SGHAT and CDR2 FQNNGV. CDR3 region: CASSLQHLWGGSYNEQFF. Here the CDR3 DNA reads TGTGCCAGCAGCTTACAACACCTTTGGGGGGGGTCCTACAATGAGCAGTTCTTC. Using reference TRBV11-2 and TRBJ2-1 for the parts outside the CDR3, the full variable domain is EAGVAQSPRYKIIEKRQSVAFWCNPISGHATLYWYQQILGQGPKLLIQFQNNGVVDDSQLPKDRFSAERLKGVDSTLKIQPAKLEDSAVYLCASSLQHLWGGSYNEQFFGPGTRLTVL.

With respect to this clonotype: A much larger clone lies one base from this, so it may be a read error. J is TRBJ2-7 and V is TRBV9; 7 nucleotides agree with TRBD2. Germline V lookup: CDR1 SGDLS, CDR2 YYNGEE. With 3 bases clipped from V and 5 bases from J, the junction kept 5 bases outside the gene matches. The CDR3 has 13 residues. CDR3 sequence reads: CASSAPGLHEQYF. In nucleotides, the CDR3 is TGTGCCAGCAGCGCTCCGGGACTACACGAGCAGTACTTC.